Following are 20 T cell receptor beta chains from one sample sequenced in a study of blood T cell repertoires in COVID-19 (dated by TCRdb to 2018 to 2021). The library was obtained by the immunoSEQ multiplex PCR assay. This is the immuneACCESS table as TCRdb keeps it, with only in-frame sequences that have V and J called. A part of the clones is gone; compared with another copy, unresolved V genes explain less than half, and the rest is unexplained. The sample records fewer than 400,000 clones, roughly 90% of which are singletons. The leading ten clones occupy approximately 18% of the sample. The sequenced material came from PBMCs or T cells enriched from blood (not recorded which). All receptors derive from a woman in her 30s who had recovered from COVID-19.

The chain carries TRBV19 and TRBJ1-1; TRBD1 agrees at 11 bases. V trimming: 5 bases; J trimming: 6 bases; junction bases outside the gene matches: 14. The CDR3 has 17 amino acids. The V gene's germline CDR1 is LNHDA and CDR2 SQIVND (reference sequence). The CDR3 coding sequence is TGTGCCAGTAGTGTCGAGTGGAGGACAGGGGGCTGGGCTGAAGCTTTCTTT. The encoded protein is CASSVEWRTGGWAEAFF.

The V and J genes are TRBV6-2 or TRBV6-3 and TRBJ2-3; TRBD2 is a possible D gene (7 bases). The V end was cut by 2 bases, the J end by 5 bases, with 11 bases between. CDR1 is MNHEY, CDR2 SVGEGT, per germline. The CDR3 contains 14 residues. The CDR3 here is CASSYTGGRDTQYF. CDR3 bases: TGTGCCAGCAGTTACACGGGGGGCAGAGATACGCAGTATTTT.

The gene calls are TRBV5-1 and TRBJ2-3; 10 nucleotides match TRBD2. The ends lost 7 bases at V and 1 base at J; junction bases unmatched: 12. Germline values: CDR1 SGHRS, CDR2 YFSETQ. The CDR3 length is 17 residues. The CDR3 protein is CASGVLTGTSGTDTQYF. CDR3 nucleotide sequence: TGCGCCAGCGGAGTTTTGACCGGGACTAGCGGCACAGATACGCAGTATTTT.

This clone occurred a few times. This chain uses TRBV5-1 with TRBJ1-2; TRBD1 matches at 9 bases. The V and J ends lost 4 bases and 4 bases, in that order; junction bases with no gene match: 11. There are 16 residues in the CDR3. The germline CDR1 and CDR2 sequences are SGHRS and YFSETQ. The CDR3 DNA reads as TGCGCCAGCAGCGGTGGGGGACAGGGAGGAGGCTATGGCTACACCTTC. Translation: CASSGGGQGGGYGYTF.

The chain links TRBV4-1 to TRBJ2-1; D is unclear. Germline V gives CDR1 MGHRA, CDR2 YSYEKL. The CDR3 is 16 residues long. With 1 base removed from V and 2 bases from J, the gap between germline ends came to 12 bases. The CDR3, as DNA: TGCGCCAGCAGCCAAGTTAATCTCGTAGCCTACAATGAGCAGTTCTTC. This sequence encodes CASSQVNLVAYNEQFF.

This chain connects TRBV27 to TRBJ2-5, with 12 bases aligning to TRBD2. CDR1 MNHEY and CDR2 SMNVEV come from the germline V gene (reference sequence). V was pared by 3 bases and J by 7 bases, with 3 bases of the junction left unmatched. The CDR3 spans 14 residues. In DNA, the CDR3 is TGTGCCAGCAGTTTGGCTAGCGGGAGGGGGACCCAGTACTTC. Protein: CASSLASGRGTQYF.

This clone came up a few times. The CDR3 spells CASSIGGGTYEQYF. In DNA form, the CDR3 reads TGTGCCAGTAGTATAGGAGGAGGTACCTACGAGCAGTACTTC. J is TRBJ2-7 and V is TRBV19, with D perhaps TRBD2 (5 bases). Between the trimmed V and J ends, which lost 1 base and 2 bases, there was a span of 9 bases. The germline V gene has CDR1 LNHDA and CDR2 SQIVND (reference sequence). CDR3 length: 14 amino acids.

This chain uses TRBV28 with TRBJ1-3, with D possibly being TRBD1 (5 bases). Germline CDR1 and CDR2: MDHEN and SYDVKM. This CDR3 region has 12 residues. Trimming stripped 7 bases from V and 7 bases from J, with 11 bases between. CDR3 in amino acids: CASITGGNTIYF. The CDR3 coding sequence is TGTGCCAGCATTACCGGGGGGAACACCATATATTTT.

This clone was observed a few times. DNA for the CDR3: TGTGCCAGTAGTTGGTCCAGGGGCGGCGAGCAGTACTTC. This encodes CASSWSRGGEQYF. The V call is TRBV19, the J call TRBJ2-7; D might be TRBD1 (6 bases). From germline, CDR1 is LNHDA and CDR2 SQIVND (reference sequence). Trimming took 5 bases from V and 6 from J, leaving 14 bases between them. The length of the CDR3 is 13 residues.

The chain uses TRBV9 and TRBJ2-3; D might be TRBD2 (6 bases). Germline V lookup: CDR1 SGDLS, CDR2 YYNGEE. V shed 3 bases and J shed 2 bases, with 13 bases lying between them. The CDR3 covers 15 residues. The CDR3 DNA reads as TGTGCCAGCAGCGGAAGACGGGAGAACACAGATACGCAGTATTTT. As protein: CASSGRRENTDTQYF.

This clone was detected once. The chain joins TRBV6-2 or TRBV6-3 to TRBJ2-1; D might be TRBD2 (6 bases). CDR1 MNHEY and CDR2 SVGEGT come from the germline V gene. The CDR3 runs 15 residues. Trimming removed 2 bases from V and 9 bases from J, with 17 bases in between. CDR3 residues: CASSYLSRRDGEQFF. Here the CDR3 DNA reads TGTGCCAGCAGTTACCTAAGTCGGCGGGATGGTGAGCAGTTCTTC.

To note about this clone: At one end, the junction sequence differs from germline, possibly due to a read error. The rearrangement links TRBV3-1 (or the pseudogene TRBV3-2) to TRBJ2-7; no definite D call. The CDR3 consists of 11 residues. Germline V lookup: CDR1 LGHDT, CDR2 YNNKEL (reference sequence). The CDR3 region is CASSQGPDTHF. The CDR3 nucleotides read TGTGCCAGCAGCCAAGGCCCCGACACCCACTTC.

The CDR3 protein is CASSQGLHQPQHF. CDR3 nucleotides: TGTGCCAGCAGTCAAGGACTCCATCAGCCCCAGCATTTT. The chain recombines TRBV28 with TRBJ1-5; no reliable D call. Germline lookup yields CDR1 MDHEN and CDR2 SYDVKM. The CDR3 is made up of 13 amino acids. V lost 5 bases, J lost 5 bases, and 10 bases lay in between.

The chain couples TRBV28 to TRBJ1-2; D call uncertain. V lost 7 bases and J lost 5, with 17 bases in between. The CDR3 length is 14 residues. The germline V gene encodes CDR1 MDHEN and CDR2 SYDVKM. The CDR3 DNA reads TGTGCCAGCACCCCGGGTACGGGTCGGTATGGCTACACCTTC. It codes for CASTPGTGRYGYTF.

This clone came up a few times. CDR3 residues: CASSLGAPLAGGFEQFF. CDR3 DNA sequence: TGTGCCAGCAGTCTTGGGGCCCCTCTAGCGGGGGGCTTTGAGCAGTTCTTC. This chain connects TRBV6-6 to TRBJ2-1, with 11 positions matching TRBD2. The trim removed 5 bases at V and 9 bases at J, leaving 15 bases unmatched. The V gene's germline CDR1 is MNHNY and CDR2 SVGAGI (reference sequence). This CDR3 contains 17 residues.

A word on this clone: Other DNA sequences within the sample encode an identical CDR3. The chain joins TRBV18 to TRBJ2-5, with D possibly being TRBD2 (6 bases). V lost 0 bases, J lost 2 bases, and 7 bases lay in between. The CDR3 totals 14 residues. From germline, CDR1 is KGHSH and CDR2 LQKENI. The CDR3 region is CASSPPGLQETQYF. The CDR3 DNA reads TGTGCCAGCTCACCACCGGGACTGCAAGAGACCCAGTACTTC. The full variable domain, with the rest looked up from reference TRBV18 and TRBJ2-5, is NAGVMQNPRHLVRRRGQEARLRCSPMKGHSHVYWYRQLPEEGLKFMVYLQKENIIDESGMPKERFSAEFPKEGPSILRIQQVVRGDSAAYFCASSPPGLQETQYFGPGTRLLVL.

This rearrangement joins TRBV11-2 to TRBJ1-6; D gene unclear. Trimming left V 1 base short and J 8 bases short, with 6 bases between. The V gene's germline CDR1 is SGHAT and CDR2 FQNNGV. CDR3 length: 13 residues. The CDR3 sequence is CASSLGRDSPLHF. The CDR3 DNA is TGTGCCAGCAGCTTAGGGAGGGATTCACCCCTCCACTTT.

The V and J genes are TRBV4-3 and TRBJ1-1; 10 positions match TRBD1. CDR3 length: 16 amino acids. Germline assignment: CDR1 LGHNA and CDR2 YSLEER. J gave up 5 bases and V 1 base, and 7 bases lay outside the gene matches. The DNA of the CDR3 is TGCGCCAGCAGCCAAGGGACAGGGGGTTGGGGGACTGAAGCTTTCTTT. Translated, it gives CASSQGTGGWGTEAFF.

J is TRBJ2-1 and V is TRBV7-6; maybe TRBD1 (5 bases). The CDR3 consists of 15 residues. V lost 5 bases and J 0 bases, leaving 11 bases between the germline ends. Germline V gene data show CDR1 as SGHVS and CDR2 as FNYEAQ. The CDR3 is CASSVIRDSYNEQFF. The CDR3 DNA reads TGTGCCAGCAGCGTCATCAGGGACTCCTACAATGAGCAGTTCTTC.

The rearrangement joins TRBV10-1 to TRBJ1-2, with 7 bases fitting TRBD1. J lost 4 bases, V lost 0 bases, and 14 bases had no gene match. The germline gives CDR1 WNHNN, CDR2 SYGVQD (reference sequence). The CDR3 is 18 amino acids. The CDR3 DNA is TGCGCCAGCAGTGAGTCTTGGCCCCCCAGGGGGACGGGCTATGGCTACACCTTC. This sequence encodes CASSESWPPRGTGYGYTF.